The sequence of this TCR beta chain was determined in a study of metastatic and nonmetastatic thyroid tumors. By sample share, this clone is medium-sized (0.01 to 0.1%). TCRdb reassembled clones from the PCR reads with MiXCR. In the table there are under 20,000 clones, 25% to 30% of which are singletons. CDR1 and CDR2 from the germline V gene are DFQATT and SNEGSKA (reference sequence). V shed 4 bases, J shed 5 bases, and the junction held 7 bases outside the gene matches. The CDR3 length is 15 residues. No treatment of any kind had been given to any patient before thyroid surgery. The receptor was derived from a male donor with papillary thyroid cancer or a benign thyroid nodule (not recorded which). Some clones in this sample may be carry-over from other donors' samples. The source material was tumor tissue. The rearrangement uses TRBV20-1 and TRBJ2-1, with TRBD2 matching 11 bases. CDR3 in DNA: TGCAGTGCTACCCTGTTGGGACTAGCGGACAATGAGCAGTTCTTC. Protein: CSATLLGLADNEQFF.